The following is a T cell receptor beta chain sequence with its context. What it binds is not known. The entry originates in a study of cytomegalovirus exposure and HLA in healthy donors. The overall study: The 90 to 150 validation repertoires used a platform that matched the one used for the approximately 670 first-cohort repertoires, as a later analysis reported.

Broader study findings: Many donors shared some public TCRs, even though most TCR sequences were rare. Listed as cytomegalovirus-associated were more than 150 TCR beta chains.

Sequencing used immunoSEQ multiplex PCR; TCRdb keeps in-frame clones, though not all of them. The sample comprises more than 150,000 clones, approximately 83% of which are singletons, and approximately 2.9% rests with the top ten. The TCR sequence derives from a woman between 18 and 29 years old in good health and CMV-seropositive. Source material: PBMCs.

CDR3 loop: CASSLVAGTEAFF. DNA of the CDR3: TGTGCCAGCAGCTTGGTAGCGGGTACTGAAGCTTTCTTT. The chain couples TRBV5-4 to TRBJ1-1; D gene ambiguous. Germline V gives CDR1 SGHNT, CDR2 YYREEE (reference sequence). Trimming pared 0 bases from V and 5 bases from J, leaving 8 bases between. This CDR3 is 13 amino acids long. The whole variable domain, remainder taken from reference TRBV5-4 and TRBJ1-1, is ETGVTQSPTHLIKTRGQQVTLRCSSQSGHNTVSWYQQALGQGPQFIFQYYREEENGRGNFPPRFSGLQFPNYSSELNVNALELDDSALYLCASSLVAGTEAFFGQGTRLTVV.